The source of this TCR beta chain is a study of blood T cell repertoires in COVID-19. V gave up 5 bases and J gave up 3 bases; unmatched junction bases: 9. Germline V gene sequence: CDR1 MNHNY, CDR2 SVGAGI (reference sequence). The CDR3 consists of 16 residues. Assay: immunoSEQ multiplex PCR; the TCRdb copy retains only in-frame clones and omits some. Of some 350,000 clones listed, roughly 86% are singletons. Participants came from fewer than 25 US areas, aged about 18 to 100 years. This sequence originates from a woman in her 30s who had recovered from COVID-19. The rearrangement links TRBV6-6 to TRBJ2-3; 9 bases line up with TRBD1. Material: PBMCs or T cells enriched from blood (not recorded which). The CDR3 DNA follows: TGTGCCAGCAGTCCCTTAACAGGGGGCCGGACAGATACGCAGTATTTT. It yields the protein CASSPLTGGRTDTQYF.